Below, 2 T cell receptor beta chains from the same sample are listed, as sequenced in a study of cytomegalovirus exposure and HLA in healthy donors (dated by TCRdb to 2015 to 2018). The library was generated by the immunoSEQ multiplex PCR assay. This is the immuneACCESS table as TCRdb keeps it, with only in-frame sequences that have V and J called. A part of the clones is gone; compared with another copy, unresolved V genes explain less than half, and the rest is unexplained. The sample records some 78,000 clones, 90% to 97% of which are singletons. Clones ranked in the top ten supply 1.6% of the sample. The material sequenced was PBMCs. The receptors stem from a man younger than 30 in good health and CMV-seropositive.

V and J are TRBV11-2 and TRBJ2-1, with 8 nucleotides matching TRBD2. Trimming at V came to 4 bases and at J to 6 bases, leaving 14 bases not matched to a gene. CDR1 is SGHAT, CDR2 FQNNGV, per germline. The CDR3 extends over 17 amino acids. The CDR3 DNA reads TGTGCCAGCAGCTCACAGGGTGTGTCTAGCGGGTTCAATGAGCAGTTCTTC. This gives the protein CASSSQGVSSGFNEQFF.

This clone was counted a single time. Here the CDR3 DNA reads TGTGCCAGCAGCCCCCCGCACGGCTCCTACGAGCAGTACTTC. Protein: CASSPPHGSYEQYF. The chain recombines TRBV5-6 with TRBJ2-7; D remains ambiguous. The CDR3 is 14 amino acids. The V end was cut by 4 bases, the J end by 0 bases, with 11 bases between. Germline V gene data show CDR1 as SGHDT and CDR2 as YYEEEE.